Below, 25 T cell receptor beta chains from the same sample are listed, as sequenced in a study of beta chain features in type 1 diabetes. The study's findings and limits: Among patients with Type 1 diabetes, TCRB CDR3s were moderately but significantly shorter in every one of the four CD4+ subsets.

Antigens for these TCRs are unknown. All of the isolated RNA was reverse transcribed, so expressed TCRB transcripts were sequenced. Measured with immunoSEQ multiplex PCR; TCRdb has only the in-frame clones, and not every one. Here the sample spans about 370,000 clones, 8% to 10% being singletons. Sequenced material: central memory CD4+ T cells from blood. The receptors come from a man aged 25-40 years with type 1 diabetes.

This chain uses TRBV7-3 with TRBJ2-2; no firm D call. CDR3 length: 15 amino acids. Per germline, CDR1 SGHTA and CDR2 FQGTGA. Trimming pared 3 bases from V and 1 base from J, leaving 9 bases between. DNA for the CDR3: TGTGCCAGCAGCTTTGTCAGATGGAACACCGGGGAGCTGTTTTTT. It translates to CASSFVRWNTGELFF.

This clone was seen many times. The chain joins TRBV7-6 to TRBJ2-3; weak D call: TRBD2 (5 bases). With 6 bases removed from V and 0 bases from J, the gap between germline ends came to 16 bases. The CDR3 has 16 amino acids. The V gene's germline CDR1 is SGHVS and CDR2 FNYEAQ. The CDR3 nucleotides are TGTGCCAGCAGTCTCCGGGCGGGTGCTAGCACAGATACGCAGTATTTT. It encodes CASSLRAGASTDTQYF.

This clone was found once. This same CDR3 is encoded by further DNA sequences in the sample. The gene calls are TRBV6-6 and TRBJ2-7, with no clear D. Germline V gene sequence: CDR1 MNHNY, CDR2 SVGAGI (reference sequence). This CDR3 region has 15 residues. V shed 1 base and J shed 3 bases, with 13 bases lying between them. CDR3 amino acids: CASSYFGQEDYEQYF. The CDR3 DNA sequence: TGTGCCAGCAGTTACTTCGGGCAGGAAGACTACGAGCAGTACTTC.

This clone was seen only a few times. V usage is TRBV18 and J usage is TRBJ2-7; 8 nucleotides line up with TRBD1. In germline, CDR1 is KGHSH, CDR2 LQKENI. J lost 6 bases, V lost 2 bases, and 3 bases had no gene match. This CDR3 spans 13 amino acids. The CDR3 nucleotides are TGTGCCAGCTCACCAGACAGGGGTGGCGAGCAGTACTTC. Its translation: CASSPDRGGEQYF.

V gene TRBV27 combines with J gene TRBJ2-7; D possibly corresponds to TRBD1 (6 bases). Germline V CDR1 and CDR2: MNHEY, SMNVEV (reference sequence). V was pared by 4 bases and J by 5 bases, with 18 bases between. There are 15 residues in the CDR3. The CDR3: CASSSTYTGSNEQYF. The CDR3 DNA reads TGTGCCAGCAGTTCGACGTATACAGGGTCCAACGAGCAGTACTTC.

This clone was recorded a few times. The chain has TRBV7-2 and TRBJ2-6, with 7 nucleotides matching TRBD1. The V gene's germline CDR1 is SGHTA and CDR2 FQGNSA. Trimming removed 6 bases from V and 2 bases from J; junction bases left unmatched: 10. This CDR3 contains 17 residues. DNA of the CDR3: TGTGCCAGCAGTCCACCGGGACAGTTACCTGGGGCCAACGTCCTGACTTTC. Translation: CASSPPGQLPGANVLTF.

This chain links TRBV6-6 with TRBJ1-5; D call uncertain. The CDR3 has 13 amino acids. Germline assignment: CDR1 MNHNY and CDR2 SVGAGI (reference sequence). V was cut by 8 bases and J by 0 bases, with 8 bases left in between. The CDR3 region has the DNA TGTGCCAGCGGGCGGGATAGCAATCAGCCCCAGCATTTT. As protein: CASGRDSNQPQHF.

A few counts support this clone. The V call is TRBV15, the J call TRBJ2-6; D not resolved. The germline V gene has CDR1 LNHNV and CDR2 YYDKDF (reference sequence). V shed 10 bases and J shed 0 bases, with 10 bases lying between them. The CDR3 loop spans 14 amino acids. The CDR3 spells CANKGGSGANVLTF. The CDR3 DNA sequence: TGTGCCAATAAAGGCGGCTCTGGGGCCAACGTCCTGACTTTC.

This clone was observed a handful of times. Within the sample, other DNA sequences also encode this same CDR3. The chain recombines TRBV28 with TRBJ1-2; no reliable D call. V was cut by 5 bases and J by 3 bases, with 10 bases left in between. The CDR3 extends over 13 amino acids. The germline gives CDR1 MDHEN, CDR2 SYDVKM. CDR3 DNA: TGTGCCAGCAGTCGCGACGGCCACTATGGCTACACCTTC. Its translation: CASSRDGHYGYTF.

This clone was found many times. The rearrangement links TRBV7-9 to TRBJ2-3, with 9 positions matching TRBD1. Germline V gene data show CDR1 as SEHNR and CDR2 as FQNEAQ (reference sequence). V gave up 2 bases and J gave up 4 bases; unmatched junction bases: 1. This CDR3 is built from 14 residues. The CDR3 DNA reads TGTGCCAGCAGCTTAACAGGGGGCGCAGATACGCAGTATTTT. The encoded protein is CASSLTGGADTQYF.

This clone occurred a few times. The rearrangement uses TRBV27 and TRBJ2-2; D gene ambiguous. The CDR3 totals 14 residues. Germline values: CDR1 MNHEY, CDR2 SMNVEV (reference sequence). V was pared by 1 base and J by 4 bases, with 7 bases between. The CDR3: CASSLLDLTGELFF. For the CDR3, the DNA is TGTGCCAGCAGTTTATTGGACCTCACCGGGGAGCTGTTTTTT.

The chain joins TRBV7-2 to TRBJ2-3; 7 nucleotides align to TRBD2. Looked up from germline, CDR1 is SGHTA and CDR2 is FQGNSA. Unmatched junction bases numbered 15, after V lost 1 base and J lost 2 bases. The CDR3 has 19 amino acids. The DNA for the CDR3 is TGTGCCAGCAGCTTAGGGGGGTCCCCGACTAGCCCTTCCACAGATACGCAGTATTTT. Translated: CASSLGGSPTSPSTDTQYF.

This clone was counted only a few times. The chain links TRBV7-2 to TRBJ2-1; D not resolved. V was trimmed by 1 base and J by 6 bases, leaving 7 bases between them. The CDR3 consists of 13 residues. Germline V gives CDR1 SGHTA, CDR2 FQGNSA. CDR3 residues: CASSLGLSNEQFF. Written as DNA, the CDR3 is TGTGCCAGCAGCTTAGGGCTGAGCAATGAGCAGTTCTTC.

CDR3 DNA: TGTGCCAGCAGCCCCCAAACGGGAGGGTGGGGGGCCAACGTCCTGACTTTC. This translates into CASSPQTGGWGANVLTF. The chain employs TRBV14 and TRBJ2-6; 8 bases are a match to TRBD2. V dropped 4 bases and J dropped 4; count of bases not matched to a gene: 9. The V gene's germline CDR1 is SGHDN and CDR2 FVKESK. The CDR3 runs 17 residues.

The chain uses TRBV5-1 and TRBJ2-3; the match to TRBD2 covers 12 bases. This CDR3 has 16 amino acids. V shed 4 bases and J 2 bases; nucleotides not matched to a gene: 5. CDR1 is SGHRS and CDR2 is YFSETQ in the germline V gene. In nucleotides, the CDR3 is TGCGCCAGCAGCGGGGGACTAGCGGGCACCACAGATACGCAGTATTTT. It is translated as CASSGGLAGTTDTQYF.

This clone was counted many times. This specimen includes other DNA sequences encoding the same CDR3. The J gene is TRBJ2-6, the V gene TRBV30; D may correspond to TRBD1 or TRBD2 (7 bases each). This CDR3 has 17 residues. With 3 bases removed from V and 1 base from J, the gap between germline ends came to 16 bases. The germline V gene encodes CDR1 GTSNPN and CDR2 SVGIG (reference sequence). The CDR3 region is CAWRRGRGGSGANVLTF. The CDR3 nucleotides read TGTGCCTGGAGGCGTGGCAGGGGGGGATCTGGGGCCAACGTCCTGACTTTC.

This clone was seen a few times. The genes are TRBV14 and TRBJ2-5; 7 positions agree with TRBD1. The assigned J gene may be wrong: the sequence end matches TRBJ2-7 better. Germline V gives CDR1 SGHDN, CDR2 FVKESK. The CDR3 length is 13 residues. DNA for the CDR3: TGTGCCAGCAGAGACACAGGGGTGGACGAGCAGTACTTC. This sequence encodes CASRDTGVDEQYF.

The chain uses TRBV6-6 and TRBJ2-6; 7 nucleotides align to TRBD1. Per germline, CDR1 MNHNY and CDR2 SVGAGI (reference sequence). The CDR3 runs 15 residues. Trimming cost V 6 bases and J 0 bases; bases outside gene matches: 2. The CDR3 loop reads CASRGGSSGANVLTF. The CDR3 nucleotides read TGTGCCAGCAGAGGGGGCTCCTCTGGGGCCAACGTCCTGACTTTC.

The chain has TRBV28 and TRBJ2-3; 8 nucleotides align to TRBD1. Germline V gene sequence: CDR1 MDHEN, CDR2 SYDVKM. Trimming took 7 bases from V and 2 from J; bases not matched to a gene: 17. The CDR3 extends over 18 amino acids. The CDR3 protein is CASIPNWDRRRNTDTQYF. CDR3 DNA sequence: TGTGCCAGCATCCCTAACTGGGACAGGCGGAGGAACACAGATACGCAGTATTTT.

This clone was detected a few times. V usage is TRBV9 and J usage is TRBJ2-7; 7 nucleotides agree with TRBD2. The CDR3 loop spans 15 amino acids. Trimming removed 1 base from V and 5 bases from J; junction bases left unmatched: 9. Germline CDR1 is SGDLS and CDR2 is YYNGEE. The CDR3 spells CASSVSAGEAHEQYF. CDR3 coding DNA: TGTGCCAGCAGCGTATCCGCGGGAGAAGCCCACGAGCAGTACTTC.

This clone was seen more than once but under ten times. The chain links TRBV30 to TRBJ2-5, with D possibly matching TRBD1 (5 bases). V was shortened by 3 bases and J by 4 bases, with 15 bases between the two germline ends. This CDR3 region has 14 residues. CDR1 is GTSNPN, CDR2 SVGIG, per germline (reference sequence). The CDR3 coding sequence is TGTGCCTGGAGACAAGTAGGGGTGCGAGAGACCCAGTACTTC. It yields the protein CAWRQVGVRETQYF.

This clone was counted between two and nine times. Here the CDR3 DNA reads TGTGCCAGCAGCTCACGTCGGTGGCTAGCGGGAGGGAGCGACGAGCAGTACTTC. Translating it yields CASSSRRWLAGGSDEQYF. The V and J genes are TRBV7-6 and TRBJ2-7, with 12 bases that match TRBD2. CDR1 is SGHVS, CDR2 FNYEAQ, per germline. The CDR3 consists of 18 residues. The V gene end was trimmed by 4 bases and the J gene end by 5 bases; junction bases not matched to a gene: 15.

This clone was picked up a small number of times. V and J are TRBV18 and TRBJ1-4; D might be TRBD1 (6 bases). Germline values: CDR1 KGHSH, CDR2 LQKENI. Trimming shortened V by 3 bases and J by 5 bases, and 16 bases separated the two germline ends. This CDR3 is built from 16 residues. The CDR3 protein is CASSPLSGQRNEKLFF. The CDR3 nucleotides read TGTGCCAGCTCACCCCTATCCGGACAGAGGAATGAAAAACTGTTTTTT. The whole variable domain, remainder taken from reference TRBV18 and TRBJ1-4, is NAGVMQNPRHLVRRRGQEARLRCSPMKGHSHVYWYRQLPEEGLKFMVYLQKENIIDESGMPKERFSAEFPKEGPSILRIQQVVRGDSAAYFCASSPLSGQRNEKLFFGSGTQLSVL.

This chain joins TRBV11-1 and TRBJ2-4, with TRBD2 identical over 10 bases. This CDR3 comprises 16 residues. Germline V CDR1 and CDR2: SGHAT, FQDESV (reference sequence). V lost 4 bases and J lost 2; bases outside the gene matches: 5. The CDR3 DNA is TGTGCCAGCAGCTCGGCGACTAGCGGGTCCAAAAACATTCAGTACTTC. This sequence encodes CASSSATSGSKNIQYF.

The J gene is TRBJ2-3, the V gene TRBV11-2, with a tentative D call TRBD2 (5 bases). This CDR3 is built from 17 residues. In germline, CDR1 is SGHAT, CDR2 FQNNGV. V lost 1 base and J lost 0, with 14 bases in between. CDR3 in DNA: TGTGCCAGCAGCTTAGTACCTGGACTTCATAGCACAGATACGCAGTATTTT. It yields the protein CASSLVPGLHSTDTQYF.